This record looks at one T cell receptor beta chain sequence and its context. Its antigen remains unidentified. The sample belongs to a study of post-analysis software for immune sequencing data. Study-level results: Normalized Chao1 diversity was significantly lower in multiple sclerosis patients than in controls. Compared with controls, patients had more of roughly 5 TRBV segments, including TRBV5-6, TRBV5-1 and TRBV20-1. Samples made in the same batch grouped tightly together by F measure.

Incorporated into the TCR beta cDNA libraries were unique molecular identifiers, which served to reduce PCR and sequencing biases. Roughly 500,000 cDNA molecules were recovered from an input of about 0.95 to 11 million T cells. TCRdb recomputed calls from the PCR reads with MiXCR, one row per CDR3 protein. Of hundreds of thousands of distinct CDR3 sequences listed, 40% to 55% are singletons. Trimming cost V 4 bases and J 6 bases, with 7 bases left between them. Germline V gene sequence: CDR1 DFQATT, CDR2 SNEGSKA (reference sequence). This CDR3 has 10 amino acids. Sample: blood. The source of this sequence is a girl between 10 and 17 years old with multiple sclerosis. The chain combines TRBV20-1 with TRBJ2-7; D may be TRBD2 (6 bases). CDR3 in amino acids: CSATRGEQYF. CDR3 nucleotides: TGCAGTGCTACGCGGGGCGAGCAGTACTTC.